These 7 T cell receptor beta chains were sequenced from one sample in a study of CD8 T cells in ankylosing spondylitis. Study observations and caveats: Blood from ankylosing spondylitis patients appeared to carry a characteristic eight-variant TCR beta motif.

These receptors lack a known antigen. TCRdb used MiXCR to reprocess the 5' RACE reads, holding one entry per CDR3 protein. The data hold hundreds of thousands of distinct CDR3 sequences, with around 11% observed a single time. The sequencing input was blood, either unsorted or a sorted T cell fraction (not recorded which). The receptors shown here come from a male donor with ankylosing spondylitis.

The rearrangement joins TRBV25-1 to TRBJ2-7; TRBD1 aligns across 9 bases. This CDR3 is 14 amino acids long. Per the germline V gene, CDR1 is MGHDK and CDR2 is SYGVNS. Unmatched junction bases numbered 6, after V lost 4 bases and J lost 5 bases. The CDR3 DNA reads TGTGCCAGCAGTGGGACAGGGGCGATGGACGAGCAGTACTTC. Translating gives CASSGTGAMDEQYF.

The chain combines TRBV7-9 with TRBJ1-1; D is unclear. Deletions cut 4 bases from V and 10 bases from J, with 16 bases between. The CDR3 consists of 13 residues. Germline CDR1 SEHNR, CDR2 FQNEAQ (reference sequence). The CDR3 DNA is TGTGCCAGCAGCTACCCGGATTTTCGCGGAGCTTTCTTT. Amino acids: CASSYPDFRGAFF.

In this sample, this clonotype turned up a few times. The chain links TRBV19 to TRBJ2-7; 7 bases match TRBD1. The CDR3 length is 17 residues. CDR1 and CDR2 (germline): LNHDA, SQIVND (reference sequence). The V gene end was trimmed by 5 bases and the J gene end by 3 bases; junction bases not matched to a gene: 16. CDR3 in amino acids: CASSPRHRDSFFYEQYF. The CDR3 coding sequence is TGTGCCAGTAGTCCTCGCCACCGGGACAGTTTTTTCTACGAGCAGTACTTC.

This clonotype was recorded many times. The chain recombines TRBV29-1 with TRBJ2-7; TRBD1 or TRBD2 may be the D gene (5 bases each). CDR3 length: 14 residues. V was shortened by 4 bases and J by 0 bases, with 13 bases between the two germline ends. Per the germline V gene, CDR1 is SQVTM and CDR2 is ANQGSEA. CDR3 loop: CSVATGTGSYEQYF. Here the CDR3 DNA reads TGCAGCGTTGCCACCGGGACCGGCTCCTACGAGCAGTACTTC.

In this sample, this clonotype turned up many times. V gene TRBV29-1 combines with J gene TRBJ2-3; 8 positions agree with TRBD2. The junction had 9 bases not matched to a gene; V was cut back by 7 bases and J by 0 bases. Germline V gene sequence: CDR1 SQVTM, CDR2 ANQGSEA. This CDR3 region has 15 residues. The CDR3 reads CSAGLAEASTDTQYF. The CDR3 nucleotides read TGCAGCGCCGGACTAGCCGAGGCTAGCACAGATACGCAGTATTTT.

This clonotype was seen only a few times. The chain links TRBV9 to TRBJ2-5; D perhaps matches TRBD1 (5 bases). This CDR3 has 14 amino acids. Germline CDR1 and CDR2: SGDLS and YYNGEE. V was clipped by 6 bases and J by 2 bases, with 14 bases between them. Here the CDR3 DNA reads TGTGCCAGCACCCCAGGGATACAGCAAGAGACCCAGTACTTC. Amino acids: CASTPGIQQETQYF.

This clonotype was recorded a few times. CDR3 region: CAEGESYNEQFF. The CDR3 DNA reads TGTGCTGAGGGAGAATCCTACAATGAGCAGTTCTTC. This sequence joins TRBV28 and TRBJ2-1; possible D gene TRBD2, 5 bases. This CDR3 contains 12 residues. The V gene's germline CDR1 is MDHEN and CDR2 SYDVKM.